Listed below are T cell receptor beta chains from one sample, sequenced in a study of T cell repertoires in cytomegalovirus infection. A single record per CDR3 protein comes from TCRdb applying MiXCR to the reads. The data hold about 300,000 distinct CDR3 sequences, with 8% to 10% observed a single time. Sequenced material: PBMCs. The receptors originated from a human donor in good health (CMV status not recorded). Some clones in this sample may be carry-over from other donors' samples. CDR3s include the opening cysteine and the closing phenylalanine or tryptophan. D genes are given only for firm matches. The size field is filled for only some rows; it gives once, few, many or a size class.

cdr3_aa cdr3_nt v_call cdr3_length clone_size j_call d_call
CASSNRDRHQETQYF TGTGCCAGCAGCAACCGGGACAGGCACCAAGAGACCCAGTACTTC TRBV3-1 15 few TRBJ2-5 TRBD1
CASSLSGTGRRSANYEQYF TGTGCCAGCAGTTTATCCGGGACAGGACGAAGGTCGGCTAACTACGAGCAGTACTTC TRBV27 19 many TRBJ2-7 TRBD1
CSAVDPLGHYEQYF TGCAGTGCAGTCGACCCTCTGGGACACTACGAGCAGTACTTC TRBV20-1 14 many TRBJ2-7 NA
CASSSFVTSKGDTQYF TGTGCCAGCAGTTCCTTCGTGACTAGCAAAGGAGATACGCAGTATTTT TRBV28 16 NA TRBJ2-3 TRBD2
CASSGRGGTEAFF TGTGCCAGCAGTGGGAGAGGGGGAACTGAAGCTTTCTTT TRBV2 13 many TRBJ1-1 NA
CSANQPPVGLTDTQYF TGCAGCGCTAATCAACCTCCCGTCGGCCTCACAGATACGCAGTATTTT TRBV29-1 16 many TRBJ2-3 NA
CASSPPERLNSYGYTF TGTGCCAGCAGCCCCCCGGAGCGCCTCAACTCCTATGGCTACACCTTC TRBV5-4 16 NA TRBJ1-2 NA
CASSPGVNTEAFF TGTGCCAGCAGCCCGGGGGTGAACACTGAAGCTTTCTTT TRBV18 13 many TRBJ1-1 NA
CASQGQENTGELFF TGTGCCAGCCAGGGACAGGAGAACACCGGGGAGCTGTTTTTT TRBV2 14 NA TRBJ2-2 TRBD1
CSAKPGHKNIQYF TGCAGTGCCAAACCGGGACACAAAAACATTCAGTACTTC TRBV20-1 13 many TRBJ2-4 NA
CASRRQGGGYTF TGTGCCAGCAGGCGACAGGGGGGAGGCTACACCTTC TRBV12-3/TRBV12-4 12 many TRBJ1-2 TRBD1
CASSIYRGPGTEAFF TGTGCCAGCAGCATCTACAGGGGGCCGGGCACTGAAGCTTTCTTT TRBV7-2 15 many TRBJ1-1 TRBD1
CSVATASNQPQHF TGCAGCGTTGCCACAGCAAGCAATCAGCCCCAGCATTTT TRBV29-1 13 NA TRBJ1-5 NA
CASSGYPSGESSYEQYF TGTGCCAGCAGCGGATACCCTAGCGGGGAGAGCTCCTACGAGCAGTACTTC TRBV7-9 17 many TRBJ2-7 TRBD2
CSAGQGATEAFF TGCAGTGCTGGACAGGGGGCCACTGAAGCTTTCTTT TRBV20-1 12 few TRBJ1-1 TRBD1
CSVRTVYNEQFF TGCAGCGTTAGGACAGTCTACAATGAGCAGTTCTTC TRBV29-1 12 many TRBJ2-1 NA
CASSRALDYGYTF TGTGCCAGCAGTCGGGCCTTAGACTATGGCTACACCTTC TRBV12-3/TRBV12-4 13 few TRBJ1-2 NA
CASSRANTGELFF TGTGCCAGTAGTCGGGCGAACACCGGGGAGCTGTTTTTT TRBV19 13 many TRBJ2-2 NA
CSAGPNIQYF TGCAGTGCTGGCCCGAACATTCAGTACTTC TRBV20-1 10 many TRBJ2-4 NA
CASSEDGQGRRETQYF TGTGCCAGCAGTGAAGATGGGCAGGGGCGACGAGAGACCCAGTACTTC TRBV6-1 16 many TRBJ2-5 NA
CSVLRQGHNYGYTF TGCAGCGTTTTGAGACAGGGCCATAACTATGGCTACACCTTC TRBV29-1 14 few TRBJ1-2 TRBD1
CASSVVGGELFF TGTGCCAGCAGCGTAGTCGGCGGGGAGCTGTTTTTT TRBV9 12 many TRBJ2-2 NA
CASSSRLGTDTQYF TGTGCCAGCAGCTCCAGACTAGGAACAGATACGCAGTATTTT TRBV5-8 14 many TRBJ2-3 NA
CASTPGGRGWTEAFF TGTGCCAGCACCCCCGGCGGACGGGGCTGGACTGAAGCTTTCTTT TRBV12-3/TRBV12-4 15 many TRBJ1-1 NA
CASSFSSGTEAFF TGTGCCAGTAGTTTCTCGTCGGGCACTGAAGCTTTCTTT TRBV19 13 many TRBJ1-1 NA
CASSYSVAGGQETQYF TGTGCCAGCAGTTACTCCGTAGCGGGGGGTCAAGAGACCCAGTACTTC TRBV6-2/TRBV6-3 16 few TRBJ2-5 TRBD2
CASSIDVVPSSYEQYF TGTGCCAGTAGTATAGATGTGGTTCCCAGCTCCTACGAGCAGTACTTC TRBV19 16 many TRBJ2-7 NA
CATSNFRGPGNEQFF TGTGCCACCAGCAATTTTCGGGGCCCGGGGAATGAGCAGTTCTTC TRBV15 15 many TRBJ2-1 NA
CASSLDRPMDTGELFF TGTGCCAGCAGCCTGGACAGGCCCATGGACACCGGGGAGCTGTTTTTT TRBV11-3 16 many TRBJ2-2 TRBD1
CASIGDHQPQHF TGTGCCAGCATAGGGGATCATCAGCCCCAGCATTTT TRBV28 12 few TRBJ1-5 NA
CASSRDRETGELFF TGTGCCAGCTCACGGGACAGAGAAACCGGGGAGCTGTTTTTT TRBV18 14 few TRBJ2-2 TRBD1
CASSGTASNQPQHF TGTGCCAGTAGTGGGACAGCTAGCAATCAGCCCCAGCATTTT TRBV19 14 many TRBJ1-5 TRBD1
CASSQTGAMSYEQYF TGTGCCAGCAGCCAGACAGGGGCCATGTCCTACGAGCAGTACTTC TRBV5-4 15 many TRBJ2-7 TRBD1
CASSPLLQGAKEQYF TGTGCCAGCTCACCACTGTTACAGGGAGCCAAAGAGCAGTACTTC TRBV18 15 many TRBJ2-7 NA
CASSWGLWGQNYNEQFF TGTGCCAGCAGCTGGGGGTTGTGGGGACAGAACTACAATGAGCAGTTCTTC TRBV5-6 17 few TRBJ2-1 TRBD1
CSARTGGNTEAFF TGCAGTGCTAGGACAGGGGGGAACACTGAAGCTTTCTTT TRBV20-1 13 many TRBJ1-1 TRBD1
CASSLAGPLTGGELFF TGTGCCAGCAGCTTAGCGGGGCCTCTGACGGGCGGGGAGCTGTTTTTT TRBV11-1 16 few TRBJ2-2 NA
CASSSAGAGAYQETQYF TGTGCCAGCAGCTCCGCCGGGGCTGGGGCCTACCAAGAGACCCAGTACTTC TRBV7-9 17 many TRBJ2-5 NA
CATSRASQYNSPLHF TGTGCCACCAGCAGAGCTTCCCAGTATAATTCACCCCTCCACTTT TRBV15 15 few TRBJ1-6 NA
CASSPFGRDEQFF TGTGCCAGCAGCCCCTTCGGTCGGGATGAGCAGTTCTTC TRBV12-3/TRBV12-4 13 NA TRBJ2-1 NA
CASSQTGSGTEAFF TGTGCCAGCAGCCAGACAGGGTCGGGCACTGAAGCTTTCTTT TRBV6-2/TRBV6-3 14 many TRBJ1-1 TRBD1
CASSWSRHEQFF TGTGCCAGCAGCTGGTCTAGACATGAGCAGTTCTTC TRBV13 12 NA TRBJ2-1 NA
CSARDRAQANYGYTF TGCAGTGCTAGAGACAGGGCCCAAGCTAACTATGGCTACACCTTC TRBV20-1 15 many TRBJ1-2 NA
CSAGSGTVAETQYF TGCAGTGCTGGATCCGGGACAGTCGCCGAGACCCAGTACTTC TRBV20-1 14 many TRBJ2-5 TRBD1
CASIFEQGNYEQYF TGTGCCAGCATTTTTGAACAGGGAAACTACGAGCAGTACTTC TRBV2 14 many TRBJ2-7 NA
CASSSLRGLDEQFF TGTGCCAGCAGCTCACTCAGGGGGCTGGATGAGCAGTTCTTC TRBV5-4 14 many TRBJ2-1 TRBD1
CASSPQPTGSGNTIYF TGTGCCAGCAGCCCCCAGCCTACAGGGAGTGGAAACACCATATATTTT TRBV7-8 16 NA TRBJ1-3 NA
CASTPTSGGFGDTQYF TGTGCCAGTACTCCGACTAGCGGGGGCTTCGGGGATACGCAGTATTTT TRBV19 16 many TRBJ2-3 TRBD2
CASTSGAGTGNTIYF TGTGCCAGCACCTCAGGGGCAGGGACAGGAAACACCATATATTTT TRBV7-2 15 many TRBJ1-3 NA
CASSESRGHEQFF TGTGCCAGCAGTGAATCAAGGGGTCATGAGCAGTTCTTC TRBV25-1 13 many TRBJ2-1 NA
CASSAQEEETVGEQFF TGTGCCAGCAGCGCCCAAGAGGAGGAAACGGTAGGTGAGCAGTTCTTC TRBV5-5 16 many TRBJ2-1 NA
CASSETSGNYNEQFF TGTGCCAGCAGTGAGACTAGCGGAAATTACAATGAGCAGTTCTTC TRBV6-6 15 many TRBJ2-1 TRBD2
CAISESGRVYGYTF TGTGCCATCAGTGAGTCGGGACGGGTCTATGGCTACACCTTC TRBV10-3 14 many TRBJ1-2 NA
CASSLSPLGQNQPQHF TGTGCCAGCAGTCTATCCCCGTTGGGTCAGAATCAGCCCCAGCATTTT TRBV27 16 many TRBJ1-5 NA
CASSWTGANTEAFF TGTGCCAGCAGCTGGACAGGGGCGAACACTGAAGCTTTCTTT TRBV7-2 14 many TRBJ1-1 TRBD1